This TCR beta chain came from a study of T-cell reconstitution after alpha-beta-depleted transplantation in children. Study-wide points: Reported findings indicate that, about two months after transplant, alpha-beta T cells came from several hundred expanded clones, which were derived from non-depleted graft cells. T-cell counts and diversity were attributed mostly to newly produced T cells one year after transplant. Surviving recipient T cells and thymic progenitors accounted for the high day-60 TCRbeta diversity observed in some patients.

Comments on this clonotype: Antigen unknown.

Germline CDR1 is MNHEY and CDR2 is SVGEGT. Trimming left V 7 bases short and J 10 bases short, with 20 bases between. The CDR3 covers 14 residues. Preparing the TCRbeta library involved the use of unique molecular identifiers. Each CDR3 protein gets one entry after TCRdb re-called the PCR reads with MiXCR. The table lists 700,000 to 950,000 distinct CDR3 sequences, 16% of them singletons, with just under 5% in the top ten. The V gene is TRBV6-2 or TRBV6-3, the J gene TRBJ2-1, with D hard to call. The sample in question was PBMCs, mostly from graft donor cells, obtained 360 days after TCRalphabeta/CD19-depleted stem cell transplant. The source of this sequence is a male patient between 10 and 17 years old who had a stem cell transplant for acute lymphoblastic leukemia, so the T cells may come from the graft donor. CDR3 nucleotides: TGTGCCAGCATGACGGTGCAGTCGAGAAACGAGCAGTTCTTC. Amino acid sequence: CASMTVQSRNEQFF.